The next 10 T cell receptor beta chains were all read from a single sample in a study of blood T cell repertoires in COVID-19. The protocol was immunoSEQ multiplex PCR, while the TCRdb copy is restricted to in-frame clones and leaves out a portion. The sample holds roughly 200,000 clones, about 86% seen once. The sequenced sample consisted of PBMCs or T cells enriched from blood (not recorded which). The source of these receptors is a woman aged 30 to 39 who had been exposed to COVID-19.

This clone was counted a few times. The V gene is TRBV24-1, the J gene TRBJ1-5, with D perhaps TRBD1 (5 bases). The germline gives CDR1 KGHDR, CDR2 SFDVKD. V was trimmed by 5 bases and J by 0 bases, leaving 7 bases between them. The CDR3 is 14 residues long. CDR3 DNA: TGTGCCACCAGTGCAGACAGTAGCAATCAGCCCCAGCATTTT. Translating it yields CATSADSSNQPQHF.

The V and J genes are TRBV2 and TRBJ2-1, with D possibly TRBD2 on 5 matching bases. V was clipped by 7 bases and J by 0 bases, with 10 bases between them. Germline CDR1 and CDR2: SNHLY and FYNNEI. The CDR3 consists of 14 residues. The DNA of the CDR3 is TGTGCCAGCATAAAAGGGAGCTCCTACAATGAGCAGTTCTTC. Translated: CASIKGSSYNEQFF.

This sequence joins TRBV5-1 and TRBJ2-7; 9 nucleotides agree with TRBD1. The CDR3 sequence is 17 residues long. Germline assignment: CDR1 SGHRS and CDR2 YFSETQ. V dropped 2 bases and J dropped 3; count of bases not matched to a gene: 12. The CDR3 here is CASSLRGAGTGLYEQYF. As DNA, the CDR3 is TGCGCCAGCAGCTTAAGGGGTGCCGGGACAGGGCTCTACGAGCAGTACTTC.

The chain couples TRBV5-1 to TRBJ1-2; 8 positions agree with TRBD1. Germline CDR1 SGHRS, CDR2 YFSETQ. Trimming removed 2 bases from V and 6 bases from J; junction bases left unmatched: 9. There are 15 residues in the CDR3. Here the CDR3 DNA reads TGCGCCAGCAGCTTCGACAGGGGAGGTTACGATGGCTACACCTTC. Amino acids: CASSFDRGGYDGYTF. Full variable domain (outside the CDR3, taken from reference TRBV5-1 and TRBJ1-2): KAGVTQTPRYLIKTRGQQVTLSCSPISGHRSVSWYQQTPGQGLQFLFEYFSETQRNKGNFPGRFSGRQFSNSRSEMNVSTLELGDSALYLCASSFDRGGYDGYTFGSGTRLTVV.

The V and J genes are TRBV11-3 and TRBJ2-7, with D hard to call. The CDR3 totals 12 residues. Germline V lookup: CDR1 SGHNT, CDR2 YENEEA. Trimming left V 3 bases short and J 3 bases short, with 6 bases between. CDR3: CASSFMSYEQYF. As DNA, the CDR3 is TGTGCCAGCAGCTTTATGAGCTACGAGCAGTACTTC. The variable domain in full, with the rest retrieved from reference TRBV11-3 and TRBJ2-7, is EAGVVQSPRYKIIEKKQPVAFWCNPISGHNTLYWYLQNLGQGPELLIRYENEEAVDDSQLPKDRFSAERLKGVDSTLKIQPAELGDSAVYLCASSFMSYEQYFGPGTRLTVT.

The rearrangement joins TRBV7-9 to TRBJ2-2, with a weak D call TRBD2 (5 bases). Germline CDR1 reads SEHNR; CDR2 reads FQNEAQ (reference sequence). The CDR3 is made up of 12 amino acids. Trimming took 7 bases from V and 5 from J, leaving 8 bases between them. Written as DNA, the CDR3 is TGTGCCAGCAAAGGGAGAACCGGGGAGCTGTTTTTT. Translated: CASKGRTGELFF.

The count of this clone is one. The gene calls are TRBV7-6 and TRBJ2-7; 9 nucleotides align to TRBD2. V gave up 4 bases and J gave up 4 bases; unmatched junction bases: 8. CDR1 is SGHVS, CDR2 FNYEAQ, per germline. The CDR3 is 15 amino acids. The CDR3 nucleotides are TGTGCCAGCAGCTCCGAGCGGGGGGCTGAATACGAGCAGTACTTC. The encoded protein is CASSSERGAEYEQYF.

This clone was detected a few times. This sequence joins TRBV7-8 and TRBJ2-7; no definite D call. CDR1 is SGHVS and CDR2 is FQNEAQ in the germline V gene. Between the trimmed V and J ends, which lost 6 bases and 4 bases, there was a span of 7 bases. This CDR3 contains 11 residues. As DNA, the CDR3 is TGTGCCAGCAGGGGCCCTTACGAGCAGTACTTC. The encoded protein is CASRGPYEQYF.

The CDR3 spells CASSTLPSREQYF. The CDR3 nucleotides are TGCGCCAGCAGTACCCTACCTTCTAGGGAGCAGTACTTC. V is TRBV5-1 and J is TRBJ2-7; no firm D call. The CDR3 is made up of 13 amino acids. V shed 5 bases and J shed 7 bases, with 16 bases lying between them. Germline V lookup: CDR1 SGHRS, CDR2 YFSETQ.

The chain couples TRBV11-2 to TRBJ1-4; D unclear. The ends were cut back, 3 bases at V and 8 bases at J, with 4 bases in the middle. This CDR3 is built from 11 residues. Germline V gene lookup returns CDR1 SGHAT and CDR2 FQNNGV. CDR3 region: CASSFREKLFF. The CDR3 DNA sequence: TGTGCCAGCAGCTTCCGGGAAAAACTGTTTTTT. The variable domain in full, completed from reference TRBV11-2 and TRBJ1-4, reads EAGVAQSPRYKIIEKRQSVAFWCNPISGHATLYWYQQILGQGPKLLIQFQNNGVVDDSQLPKDRFSAERLKGVDSTLKIQPAKLEDSAVYLCASSFREKLFFGSGTQLSVL.